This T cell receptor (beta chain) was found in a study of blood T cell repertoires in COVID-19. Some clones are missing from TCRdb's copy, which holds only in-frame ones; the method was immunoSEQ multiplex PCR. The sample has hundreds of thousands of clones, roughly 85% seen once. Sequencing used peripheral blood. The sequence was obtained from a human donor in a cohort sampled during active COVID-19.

CDR3 residues: CASSEGLATNTGELFF. The DNA for the CDR3 is TGTGCCAGCAGCGAGGGACTAGCGACGAACACCGGGGAGCTGTTTTTT. This chain joins TRBV9 and TRBJ2-2; TRBD2 agrees at 10 bases. Germline trimming cut 3 bases from V and 0 bases from J; bases unmatched to any gene: 2. Per germline, CDR1 SGDLS and CDR2 YYNGEE. The CDR3 sequence is 16 residues long.